The clone carrying this T cell receptor beta chain was observed a few times. Its specificity is not known. The record originates from a study of beta chain features in type 1 diabetes. Whole-study results and caveats: For Type 1 diabetes patients, all four CD4+ subsets carried TCRB CDR3s that were moderately but significantly shorter.

The sequenced template was cDNA made from the entire isolated RNA. The assay was immunoSEQ multiplex PCR, and TCRdb's table has in-frame clones only and misses some. The sample carries more than 300,000 clones, roughly 9% recorded once. Material for sequencing was central memory CD4+ T cells from blood. This sequence originates from a man in his thirties or forties with type 1 diabetes.

CDR3 amino acids: CASSRERQTNYGYTF. The DNA of the CDR3 is TGTGCCAGCAGCCGCGAGAGGCAGACTAACTATGGCTACACCTTC. V is TRBV11-2 and J is TRBJ1-2; no firm D call. Trimming took off 5 bases at V and 0 bases at J, with 13 bases between the two ends. This CDR3 has 15 residues. CDR1 and CDR2 from the germline V gene are SGHAT and FQNNGV. The full variable domain, completed using reference TRBV11-2 and TRBJ1-2, is EAGVAQSPRYKIIEKRQSVAFWCNPISGHATLYWYQQILGQGPKLLIQFQNNGVVDDSQLPKDRFSAERLKGVDSTLKIQPAKLEDSAVYLCASSRERQTNYGYTFGSGTRLTVV.